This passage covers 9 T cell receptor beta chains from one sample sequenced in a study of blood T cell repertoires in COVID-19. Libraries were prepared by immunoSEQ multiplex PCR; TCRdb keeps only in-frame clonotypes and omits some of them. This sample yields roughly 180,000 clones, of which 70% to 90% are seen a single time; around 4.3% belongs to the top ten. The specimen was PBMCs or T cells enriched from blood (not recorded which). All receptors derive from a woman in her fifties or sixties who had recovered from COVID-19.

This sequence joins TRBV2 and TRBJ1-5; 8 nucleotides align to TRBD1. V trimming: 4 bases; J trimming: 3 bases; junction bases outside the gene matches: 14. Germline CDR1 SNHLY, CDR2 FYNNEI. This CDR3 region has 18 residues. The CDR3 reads CASSGSRQGPGFNQPQHF. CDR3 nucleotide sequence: TGTGCCAGCAGTGGCTCCCGACAGGGGCCGGGATTCAATCAGCCCCAGCATTTT. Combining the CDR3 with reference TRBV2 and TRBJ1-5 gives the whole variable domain EPEVTQTPSHQVTQMGQEVILRCVPISNHLYFYWYRQILGQKVEFLVSFYNNEISEKSEIFDDQFSVERPDGSNFTLKIRSTKLEDSAMYFCASSGSRQGPGFNQPQHFGDGTRLSIL.

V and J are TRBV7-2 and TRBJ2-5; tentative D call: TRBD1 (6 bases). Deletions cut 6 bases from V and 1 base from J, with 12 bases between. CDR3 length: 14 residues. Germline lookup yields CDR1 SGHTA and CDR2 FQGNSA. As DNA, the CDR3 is TGTGCCAGCAGAACGACAGGACTCCAAGAGACCCAGTACTTC. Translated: CASRTTGLQETQYF.

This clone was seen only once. The CDR3 reads CASSLTLASGNTIYF. The CDR3 DNA reads TGTGCCAGCAGCCTCACCTTAGCCTCTGGAAACACCATATATTTT. The rearrangement uses TRBV7-9 and TRBJ1-3; D is unclear. This CDR3 has 15 amino acids. Germline V CDR1 and CDR2: SEHNR, FQNEAQ (reference sequence). V shed 5 bases and J shed 0 bases, with 11 bases lying between them.

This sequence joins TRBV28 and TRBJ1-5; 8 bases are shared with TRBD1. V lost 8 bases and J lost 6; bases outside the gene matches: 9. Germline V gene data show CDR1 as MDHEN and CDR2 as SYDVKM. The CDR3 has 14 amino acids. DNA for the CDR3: TGTGCCAGCCGGGCCACAGGGGGGGTTCAGCCCCAGCATTTT. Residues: CASRATGGVQPQHF.

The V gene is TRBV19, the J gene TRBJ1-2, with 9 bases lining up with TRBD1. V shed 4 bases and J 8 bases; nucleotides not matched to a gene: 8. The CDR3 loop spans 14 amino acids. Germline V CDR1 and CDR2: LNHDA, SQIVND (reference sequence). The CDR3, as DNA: TGTGCCAGTAGTACTTTACAGGGGGCGCGAGGCTACACCTTC. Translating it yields CASSTLQGARGYTF.

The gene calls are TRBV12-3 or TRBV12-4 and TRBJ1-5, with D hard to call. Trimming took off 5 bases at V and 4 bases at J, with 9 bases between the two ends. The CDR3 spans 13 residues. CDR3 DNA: TGTGCCAGCAGTGGACGGAGGAATCAGCCCCAGCATTTT. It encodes CASSGRRNQPQHF.

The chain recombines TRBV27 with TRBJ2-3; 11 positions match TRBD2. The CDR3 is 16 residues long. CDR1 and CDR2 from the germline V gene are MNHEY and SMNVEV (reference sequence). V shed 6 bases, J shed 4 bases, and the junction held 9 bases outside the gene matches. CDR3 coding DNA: TGTGCCAGCAGCCTTAATATAGCGGGGGGGGCAGATACGCAGTATTTT. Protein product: CASSLNIAGGADTQYF.

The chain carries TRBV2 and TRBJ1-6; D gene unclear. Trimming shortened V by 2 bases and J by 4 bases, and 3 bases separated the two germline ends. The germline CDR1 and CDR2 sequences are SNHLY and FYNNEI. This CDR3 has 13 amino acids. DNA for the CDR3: TGTGCCAGCAGTGAACGGTATAATTCACCCCTCCACTTT. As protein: CASSERYNSPLHF.

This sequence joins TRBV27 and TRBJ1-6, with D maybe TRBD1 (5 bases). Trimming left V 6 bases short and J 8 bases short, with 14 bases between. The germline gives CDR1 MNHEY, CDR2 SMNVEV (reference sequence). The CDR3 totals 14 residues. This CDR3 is CASSFQGPDSPLHF. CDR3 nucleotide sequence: TGTGCCAGCAGCTTTCAGGGCCCGGATTCACCCCTCCACTTT.